The sequence of this T cell receptor (beta chain) was determined in a study of breast tumors, draining lymph nodes, adjacent tissues. Study-wide points: Tumor repertoires ranked between lymph nodes and nontumor tissue in diversity, with V and J gene preferences. Data only fit, rather than demonstrated, lymph node origin of most tumor T cells. Data fit most tumor T cells coming from lymph node, expanding in tumor.

Trimming took off 5 bases at V and 6 bases at J, with 11 bases between the two ends. CDR1 and CDR2 from the germline V gene are MNHEY and SVGAGI. The length of the CDR3 is 12 residues. TCRdb fed the multiplex PCR reads into MiXCR, producing one record per CDR3 protein. The table has roughly 70,000 distinct CDR3 sequences, over 40% seen once. This clonotype came up many times. The target antigen is unknown. The rearrangement links TRBV6-5 to TRBJ2-7; weak D call: TRBD1 (5 bases). The TCR comes from a female donor with breast cancer. Some clones in this sample may be carry-over from other donors' samples. Sequenced input: breast tumor tissue. The DNA for the CDR3 is TGTGCCAGCAGTGACAGCCCGTCCGAGCAGTACTTC. As protein: CASSDSPSEQYF.